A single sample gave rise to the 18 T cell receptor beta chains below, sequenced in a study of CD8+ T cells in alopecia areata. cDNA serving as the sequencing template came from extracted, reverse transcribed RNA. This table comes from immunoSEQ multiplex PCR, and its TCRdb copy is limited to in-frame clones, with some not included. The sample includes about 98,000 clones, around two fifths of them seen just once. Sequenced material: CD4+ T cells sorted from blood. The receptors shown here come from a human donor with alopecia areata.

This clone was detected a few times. This CDR3 is CASRQMGYGYTF. The DNA of the CDR3 is TGTGCCAGTCGTCAAATGGGCTATGGCTACACCTTC. The J gene is TRBJ1-2, the V gene TRBV5-8, with D unresolved. The CDR3 has 12 amino acids. Trimming took off 8 bases at V and 4 bases at J, with 12 bases between the two ends. Germline V gene sequence: CDR1 SGHTS, CDR2 YDEGEE.

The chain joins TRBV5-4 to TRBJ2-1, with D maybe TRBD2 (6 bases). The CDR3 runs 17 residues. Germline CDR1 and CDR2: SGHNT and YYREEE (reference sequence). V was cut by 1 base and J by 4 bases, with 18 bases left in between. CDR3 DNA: TGTGCCAGCAGCTTGAGGCCCGGGGGTCAGCCTTACAATGAGCAGTTCTTC. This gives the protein CASSLRPGGQPYNEQFF.

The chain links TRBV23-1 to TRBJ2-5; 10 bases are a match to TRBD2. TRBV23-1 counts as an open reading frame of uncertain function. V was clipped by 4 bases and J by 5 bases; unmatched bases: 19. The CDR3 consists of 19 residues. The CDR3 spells CASSLLTALAGDSRETQYF. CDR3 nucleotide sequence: TGCGCCAGCAGTCTTTTAACAGCCCTAGCGGGAGACTCCAGGGAGACCCAGTACTTC.

This chain's CDR3 is CSVETREGDTQYF. CDR3 nucleotides: TGCAGCGTTGAAACGCGGGAAGGAGATACGCAGTATTTT. The chain combines TRBV29-1 with TRBJ2-3; a possible D gene is TRBD2 (6 bases). This CDR3 is built from 13 residues. Germline values: CDR1 SQVTM, CDR2 ANQGSEA. V dropped 2 bases and J dropped 5 bases, with 11 bases sitting between them.

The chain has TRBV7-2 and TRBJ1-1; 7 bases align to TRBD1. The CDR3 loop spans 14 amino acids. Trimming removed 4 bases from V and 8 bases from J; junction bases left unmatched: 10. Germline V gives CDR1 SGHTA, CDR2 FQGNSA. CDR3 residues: CASSSGQSLPEAFF. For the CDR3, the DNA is TGTGCCAGCAGCTCGGGACAGTCATTACCCGAAGCTTTCTTT.

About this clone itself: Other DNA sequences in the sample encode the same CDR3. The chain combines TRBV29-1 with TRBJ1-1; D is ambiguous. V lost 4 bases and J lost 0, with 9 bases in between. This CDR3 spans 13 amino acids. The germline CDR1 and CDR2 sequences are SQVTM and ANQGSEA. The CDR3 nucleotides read TGCAGCGTTGCGAGACGGTTGAACACTGAAGCTTTCTTT. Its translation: CSVARRLNTEAFF.

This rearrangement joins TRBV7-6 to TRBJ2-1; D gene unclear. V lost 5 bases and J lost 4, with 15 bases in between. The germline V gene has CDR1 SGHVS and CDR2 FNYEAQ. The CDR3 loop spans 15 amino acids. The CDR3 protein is CASSPPGPLYNEQFF. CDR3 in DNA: TGTGCCAGCAGCCCTCCCGGTCCCCTTTACAATGAGCAGTTCTTC. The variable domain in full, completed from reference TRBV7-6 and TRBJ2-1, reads GAGVSQSPRYKVTKRGQDVALRCDPISGHVSLYWYRQALGQGPEFLTYFNYEAQQDKSGLPNDRFSAERPEGSISTLTIQRTEQRDSAMYRCASSPPGPLYNEQFFGPGTRLTVL.

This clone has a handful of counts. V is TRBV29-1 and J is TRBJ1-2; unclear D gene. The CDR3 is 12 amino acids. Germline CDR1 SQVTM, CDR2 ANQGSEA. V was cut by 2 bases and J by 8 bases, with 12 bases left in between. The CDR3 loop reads CSVEWWSEGYTF. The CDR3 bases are TGCAGCGTTGAATGGTGGTCGGAGGGCTACACCTTC.

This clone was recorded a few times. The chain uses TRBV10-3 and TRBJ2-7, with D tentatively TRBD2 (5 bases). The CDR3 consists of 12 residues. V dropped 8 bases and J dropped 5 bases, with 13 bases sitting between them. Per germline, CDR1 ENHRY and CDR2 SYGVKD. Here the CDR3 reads CAIAGSSDEQYF. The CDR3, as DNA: TGTGCCATCGCGGGTAGCAGCGACGAGCAGTACTTC.

Here the CDR3 DNA reads TGCGCCAGCAGCGGCGGACAAGCCACCGGGGAGCTGTTTTTT. This sequence encodes CASSGGQATGELFF. The gene calls are TRBV5-1 and TRBJ2-2; TRBD1 is a possible D gene (5 bases). V was trimmed by 4 bases and J by 4 bases, leaving 11 bases between them. The CDR3 runs 14 residues. Germline V gene sequence: CDR1 SGHRS, CDR2 YFSETQ.

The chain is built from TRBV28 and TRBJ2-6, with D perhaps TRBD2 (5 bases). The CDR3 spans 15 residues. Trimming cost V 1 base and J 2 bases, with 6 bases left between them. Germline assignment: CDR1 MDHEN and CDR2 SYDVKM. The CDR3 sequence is CASSLLRAGANVLTF. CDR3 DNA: TGTGCCAGCAGTTTATTGAGGGCTGGGGCCAACGTCCTGACTTTC.

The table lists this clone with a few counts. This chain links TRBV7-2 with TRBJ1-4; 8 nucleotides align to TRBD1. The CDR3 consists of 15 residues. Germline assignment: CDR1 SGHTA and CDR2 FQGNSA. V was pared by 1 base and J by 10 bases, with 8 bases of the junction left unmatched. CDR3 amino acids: CASSLDGRGLGKLFF. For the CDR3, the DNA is TGTGCCAGCAGCTTAGATGGCAGGGGGCTTGGAAAACTGTTTTTT.

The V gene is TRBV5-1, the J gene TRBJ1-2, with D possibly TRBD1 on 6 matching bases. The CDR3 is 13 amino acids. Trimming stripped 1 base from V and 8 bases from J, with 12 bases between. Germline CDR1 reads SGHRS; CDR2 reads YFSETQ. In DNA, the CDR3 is TGCGCCAGCAGCTTGCAGGGGCCTCAAGGCTACACCTTC. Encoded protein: CASSLQGPQGYTF.

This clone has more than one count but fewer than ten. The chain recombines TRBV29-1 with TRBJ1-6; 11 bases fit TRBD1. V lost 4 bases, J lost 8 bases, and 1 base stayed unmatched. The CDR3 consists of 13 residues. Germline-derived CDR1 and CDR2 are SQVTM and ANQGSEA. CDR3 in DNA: TGCAGCGTTGCGGGACAGGGGGATTCACCCCTCCACTTT. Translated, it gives CSVAGQGDSPLHF.

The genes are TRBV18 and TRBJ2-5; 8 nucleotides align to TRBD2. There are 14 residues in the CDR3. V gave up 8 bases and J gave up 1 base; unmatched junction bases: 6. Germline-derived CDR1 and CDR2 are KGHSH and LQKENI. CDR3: CASTSGTSQETQYF. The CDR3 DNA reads TGTGCCAGCACCTCCGGGACTAGCCAAGAGACCCAGTACTTC.

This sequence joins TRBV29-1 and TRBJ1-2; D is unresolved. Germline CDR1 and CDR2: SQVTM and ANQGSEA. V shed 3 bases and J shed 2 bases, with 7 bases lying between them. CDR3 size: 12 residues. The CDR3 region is CSVEVWNYGYTF. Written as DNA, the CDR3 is TGCAGCGTTGAGGTCTGGAACTATGGCTACACCTTC.

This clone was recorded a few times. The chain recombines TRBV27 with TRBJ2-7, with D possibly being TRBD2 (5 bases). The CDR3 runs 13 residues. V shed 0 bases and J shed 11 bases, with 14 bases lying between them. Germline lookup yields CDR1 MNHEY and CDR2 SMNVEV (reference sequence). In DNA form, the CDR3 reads TGTGCCAGCAGTTTATCGTTCAGAGGGATGGAGTACTTC. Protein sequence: CASSLSFRGMEYF.

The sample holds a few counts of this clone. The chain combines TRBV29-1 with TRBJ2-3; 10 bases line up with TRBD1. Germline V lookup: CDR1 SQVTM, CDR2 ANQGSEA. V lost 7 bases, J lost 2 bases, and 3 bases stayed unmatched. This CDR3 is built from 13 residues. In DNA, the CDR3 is TGCAGCGGGACAGGGGGGTTCACAGATACGCAGTATTTT. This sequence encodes CSGTGGFTDTQYF.